The source of this T cell receptor (beta chain) is a study of blood T cell repertoires in COVID-19 (TCRdb year 2020). For the wider study: Collaborator samples came from the United States, Italy and Spain and covered acute and convalescent phases of COVID-19. The prospective study material was composed of cDNA or gDNA derived from T cells, B-cell-depleted T cells, or PBMCs. Deeply sampled blood TCRbeta repertoires from subjects exposed to, actively infected with, or recovered from COVID-19 were included in the dataset. The repertoires were released in a freely available public database meant as a resource for research on the immune response to SARS-CoV-2. The samples were drawn from two sources: the first 160 participants of the ongoing ImmuneRACE study, and fewer than 1,500 subjects contributed by 6 global collaborators. The sample metadata nearly always contained a de-identified subject ID, COVID-19 status, age in years and sex. Where available, HLA class I and class II types were obtained from metadata supplied by the sample provider rather than from assay-based typing. Broader findings and caveats from the paper: The amount of clinical and demographic metadata varied by source and participant and was provided uncurated.

Turning to this clone: Its antigen target is currently unknown. No base quality information exists; no much larger clone differs at one position.

TCRbeta CDR3 regions were amplified from genomic DNA by means of the immunoSEQ Assay, a bias-controlled multiplex PCR. The authors processed their data as follows. Within the assay, amplification of reference gene primers was used to estimate how many nucleated cells each sample contained. To quantify the absolute abundance of each unique TCRbeta CDR3 rearrangement, sequence reads were collapsed and filtered. For each sample, productive Simpson clonality was calculated as the square root of Simpson's diversity index over productive rearrangements. This immuneACCESS table, as held by TCRdb, lists in-frame sequences with V and J called but not all clones. Of the missing ones, under half trace to an unresolved V gene in checked studies; the others have no known cause. V and J calls and clone size are given by that table; D and trimming were obtained from the DNA. The sample records tens of thousands of clones, roughly 87% of which are singletons. In total, the top ten clones hold around 10% of the sample.

The collaborating institutions used their own protocols to collect whole blood in K2EDTA tubes. For TCRbeta analysis, collaborators shipped samples in one of three forms: frozen whole blood, isolated PBMCs, or DNA extracted from either of those sample types. The junction shows trimming of 6 bases on V and 0 bases on J, and the gene matches do not reach 12 bases of it. The germline V gene sets CDR1 to MGHDK and CDR2 to SYGVNS. CDR3 length: 17 amino acids, cysteine to phenylalanine. The only DNA kept is the CDR3, 51 bases in frame from the first base. The TCR was taken from a human donor with acute or convalescent COVID-19. The donor label of this sample is uncertain. The material sequenced was peripheral blood. The sequence is built from TRBV25-1 and TRBJ1-1; TRBD1 matches 8 bases in the middle. The CDR3 has the sequence CASSRGQGLGLNTEAFF. The sequenced DNA is TGTGCCAGCAGCCGAGGACAGGGTTTAGGGCTGAACACTGAAGCTTTCTTT.